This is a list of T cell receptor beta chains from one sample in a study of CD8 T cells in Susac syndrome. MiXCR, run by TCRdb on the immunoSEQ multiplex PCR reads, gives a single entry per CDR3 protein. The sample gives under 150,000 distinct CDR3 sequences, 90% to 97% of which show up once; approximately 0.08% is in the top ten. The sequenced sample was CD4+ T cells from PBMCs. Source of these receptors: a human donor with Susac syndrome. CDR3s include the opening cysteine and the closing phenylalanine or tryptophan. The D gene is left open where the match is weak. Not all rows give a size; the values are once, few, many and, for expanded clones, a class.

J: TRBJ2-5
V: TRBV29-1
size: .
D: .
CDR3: CSVGAGQETQYF
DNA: TGCAGCGTTGGTGCGGGGCAAGAGACCCAGTACTTC

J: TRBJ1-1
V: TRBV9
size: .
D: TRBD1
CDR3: CASSPWTGSNTEAFF
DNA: TGTGCCAGCAGCCCTTGGACAGGGTCGAACACTGAAGCTTTCTTT

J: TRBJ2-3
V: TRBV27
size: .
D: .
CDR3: CASSNQGGGTDTQYF
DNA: TGTGCCAGCAGTAACCAGGGGGGAGGCACAGATACGCAGTATTTT

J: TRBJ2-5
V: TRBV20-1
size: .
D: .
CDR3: CSASTSGALGETQYF
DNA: TGCAGTGCTAGTACGTCCGGGGCTCTTGGGGAGACCCAGTACTTC

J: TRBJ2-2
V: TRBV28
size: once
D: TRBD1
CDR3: CASISATGVGGELFF
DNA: TGTGCCAGCATATCTGCGACAGGGGTCGGCGGGGAGCTGTTTTTT

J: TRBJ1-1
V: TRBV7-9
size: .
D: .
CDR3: CASSLGGRTNTEAFF
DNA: TGTGCCAGCAGCTTAGGTGGACGGACGAACACTGAAGCTTTCTTT

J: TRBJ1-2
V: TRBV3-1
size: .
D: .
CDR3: CASRAGGGITHGYTF
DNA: TGTGCCAGCAGAGCCGGAGGGGGGATTACTCATGGCTACACCTTC

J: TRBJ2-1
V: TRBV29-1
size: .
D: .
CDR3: CSVRESSYNEQFF
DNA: TGCAGCGTCCGGGAAAGCTCCTACAATGAGCAGTTCTTC

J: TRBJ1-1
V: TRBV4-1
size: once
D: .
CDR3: CASSLSRLGENTEAFF
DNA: TGCGCCAGCAGCCTCTCCCGACTGGGGGAGAACACTGAAGCTTTCTTT

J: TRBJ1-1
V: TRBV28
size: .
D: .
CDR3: CASNEQGMNTEAFF
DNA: TGTGCCAGCAACGAACAGGGAATGAACACTGAAGCTTTCTTT

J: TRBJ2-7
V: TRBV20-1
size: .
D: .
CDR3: CGLGGRLSYEQYF
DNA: TGCGGACTTGGTGGGAGGCTATCCTACGAGCAGTACTTC

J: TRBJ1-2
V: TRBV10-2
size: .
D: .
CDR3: CASTSRGGRVNYGYTF
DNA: TGCGCCAGCACCTCACGGGGAGGGAGGGTTAACTATGGCTACACCTTC

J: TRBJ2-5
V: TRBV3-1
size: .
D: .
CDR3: CASSQEGTQYF
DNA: TGTGCCAGCAGCCAAGAGGGGACCCAGTACTTC

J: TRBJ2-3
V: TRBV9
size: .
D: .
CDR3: CASSGDLTSRDTQYF
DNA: TGTGCCAGCTCAGGGGACCTGACTAGCAGAGATACGCAGTATTTT

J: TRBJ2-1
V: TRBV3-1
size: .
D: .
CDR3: CASSSSLTNEQFF
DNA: TGTGCCAGCAGCTCCTCCTTAACCAATGAGCAGTTCTTC

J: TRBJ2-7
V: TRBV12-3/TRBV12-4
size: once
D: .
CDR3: CASSFGGDYEQYF
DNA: TGTGCCAGCAGTTTCGGCGGGGACTACGAGCAGTACTTC

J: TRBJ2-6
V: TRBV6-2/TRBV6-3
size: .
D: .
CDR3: CATVTGANVLTF
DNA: TGTGCCACCGTAACCGGGGCCAACGTCCTGACTTTC

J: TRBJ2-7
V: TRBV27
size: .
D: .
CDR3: CASSLRTGTYEQYF
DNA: TGTGCCAGCAGTTTACGGACCGGGACCTACGAGCAGTACTTC

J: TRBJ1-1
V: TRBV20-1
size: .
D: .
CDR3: CSAFRGDTEAFF
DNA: TGCAGTGCCTTCCGTGGGGACACTGAAGCTTTCTTT

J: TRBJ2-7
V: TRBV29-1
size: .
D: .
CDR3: CSVELFGGREQYF
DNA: TGCAGCGTTGAACTTTTCGGGGGCAGGGAGCAGTACTTC

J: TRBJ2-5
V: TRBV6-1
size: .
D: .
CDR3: CASSMGGTQYF
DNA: TGTGCCAGCAGTATGGGCGGGACCCAGTACTTC

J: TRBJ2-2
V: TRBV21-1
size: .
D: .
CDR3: CASSKDGGASTGELFF
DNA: TGTGCCAGCAGCAAAGACGGGGGCGCCTCAACCGGGGAGCTGTTTTTT

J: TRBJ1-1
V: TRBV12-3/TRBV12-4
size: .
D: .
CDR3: CASNNNERRPNTEAFF
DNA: TGTGCCAGCAATAATAATGAGCGCAGGCCGAACACTGAAGCTTTCTTT

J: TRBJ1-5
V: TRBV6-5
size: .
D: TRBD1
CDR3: CASSRDRAEDQPQHF
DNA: TGTGCCAGCAGTCGGGACAGGGCCGAGGATCAGCCCCAGCATTTT

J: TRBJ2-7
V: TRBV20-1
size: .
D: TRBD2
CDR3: CSAALAGGSYEQYF
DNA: TGCAGTGCCGCACTAGCGGGGGGCTCCTACGAGCAGTACTTC

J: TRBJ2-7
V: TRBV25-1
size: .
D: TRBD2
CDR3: CASSKERGGHEQYF
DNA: TGTGCCAGCAGTAAGGAGCGGGGGGGCCACGAGCAGTACTTC

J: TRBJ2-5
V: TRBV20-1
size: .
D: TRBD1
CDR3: CSAPSRGPETQYF
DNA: TGCAGTGCGCCGAGCAGGGGGCCAGAGACCCAGTACTTC

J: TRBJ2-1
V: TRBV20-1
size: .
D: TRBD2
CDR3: CSPALAGGLNEQFF
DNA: TGCAGTCCTGCGTTGGCGGGGGGGCTCAATGAGCAGTTCTTC

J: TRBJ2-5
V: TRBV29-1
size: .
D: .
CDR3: CSVVGLMGRETQYF
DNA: TGCAGCGTTGTGGGGTTGATGGGTCGAGAGACCCAGTACTTC

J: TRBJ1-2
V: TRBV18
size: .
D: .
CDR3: CASSPPGSVNYGYTF
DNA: TGTGCCAGCTCACCACCCGGCAGCGTTAACTATGGCTACACCTTC

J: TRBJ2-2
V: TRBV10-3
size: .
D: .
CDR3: CARDPTPGSCFF
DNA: .

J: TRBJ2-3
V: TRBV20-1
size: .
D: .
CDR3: CSATVRGSTDTQYF
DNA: TGCAGTGCAACAGTTCGCGGCAGCACAGATACGCAGTATTTT

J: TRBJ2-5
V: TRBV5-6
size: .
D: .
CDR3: CASSLRTPQETQYF
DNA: TGTGCCAGCAGCTTACGGACACCCCAAGAGACCCAGTACTTC

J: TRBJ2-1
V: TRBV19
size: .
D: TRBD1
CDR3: CASSPHGTGRDEQFF
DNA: TGTGCCAGTAGTCCGCACGGGACAGGGCGGGATGAGCAGTTCTTC

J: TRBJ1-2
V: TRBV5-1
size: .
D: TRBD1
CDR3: CASSLTGQGGGYTF
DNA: TGCGCCAGCAGCCTTACTGGACAGGGGGGAGGCTACACCTTC

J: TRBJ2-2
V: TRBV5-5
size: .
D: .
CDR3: CASSLDRYTGELFF
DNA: TGTGCCAGCAGCTTGGACAGATATACCGGGGAGCTGTTTTTT

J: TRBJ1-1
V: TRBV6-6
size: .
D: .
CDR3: CASSYSVRAETEAFF
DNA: TGTGCCAGCAGTTACTCGGTCAGGGCTGAAACTGAAGCTTTCTTT

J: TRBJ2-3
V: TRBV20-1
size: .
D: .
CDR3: CSARGHLGRKGGDTQYF
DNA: TGCAGTGCTAGAGGCCACCTCGGGCGAAAGGGGGGAGATACGCAGTATTTT

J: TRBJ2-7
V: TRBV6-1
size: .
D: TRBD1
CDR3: CASTQPGQGYEQYF
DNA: TGTGCCAGCACCCAACCGGGACAGGGCTACGAGCAGTACTTC

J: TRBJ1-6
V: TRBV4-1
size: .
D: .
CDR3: CASSQSTGGALSLHF
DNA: TGCGCCAGCAGCCAATCGACTGGTGGGGCTTTATCCCTCCACTTT

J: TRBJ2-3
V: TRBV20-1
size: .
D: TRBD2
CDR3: CSARARGRGSDTQYF
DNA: TGCAGTGCTAGAGCTCGCGGGAGGGGCTCAGATACGCAGTATTTT

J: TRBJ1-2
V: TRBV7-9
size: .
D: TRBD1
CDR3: CASTIQGNANYGYTF
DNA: TGTGCCAGCACCATACAGGGGAATGCTAACTATGGCTACACCTTC